This TCR beta chain appears in the sequencing data of a study of blood T cells in healthy people across ages. As concerns this clonotype: Relative to the germline gene, one junction end is altered; a read error may explain this.

The germline gives CDR1 DFQATT, CDR2 SNEGSKA (reference sequence). This CDR3 has 13 residues. Together with a sample-barcoded 5' primer, a J-beta primer mix was included in a second PCR lasting about 6 to 11 cycles. Each CDR3 protein gets one entry after TCRdb re-called the 5' RACE reads with MiXCR. The table lists approximately 810,000 distinct CDR3 sequences, about 28% of them singletons. Sequencing was performed on blood. This sequence joins TRBV20-1 and TRBJ1-2; weak D call: TRBD1 (5 bases). The sequence derives from a woman aged 80 or over in good health. CDR3 amino acids: CNAKEGGAGGYTF. CDR3 in DNA: TGCAATGCTAAAGAAGGAGGGGCTGGTGGCTACACCTTC.